The table lists the clone carrying this T cell receptor beta chain with a count of one. As yet, its antigen is unknown. Measured with immunoSEQ multiplex PCR; TCRdb has only the in-frame clones, and not every one. The sample lists 20,000 to 25,000 clones, roughly 90% occurring once. The record originates from a study of T cell repertoires and Cas9 in healthy adults. Turning to the study itself: SpCas9-reactive CD4 and CD8 T cells were characterized for potency, cytotoxicity and lineage.

General study points: SpCas9-reactive effector T cells were reportedly restrained in vitro by SpCas9-reactive regulatory T cells.

Germline assignment: CDR1 MDHEN and CDR2 SYDVKM. This CDR3 has 12 residues. Trimming took 6 bases from V and 4 from J, leaving 7 bases between them. This receptor was identified in a human donor in good health. Sample: CD4+ effector T cells (CD127+, CD25-, CD137-, CD154-) from PBMCs; culture status not recorded. The V call is TRBV28, the J call TRBJ1-5; D is unclear. The CDR3 sequence is CASSFTNQPQHF. CDR3 bases: TGTGCCAGCAGCTTCACTAATCAGCCCCAGCATTTT.